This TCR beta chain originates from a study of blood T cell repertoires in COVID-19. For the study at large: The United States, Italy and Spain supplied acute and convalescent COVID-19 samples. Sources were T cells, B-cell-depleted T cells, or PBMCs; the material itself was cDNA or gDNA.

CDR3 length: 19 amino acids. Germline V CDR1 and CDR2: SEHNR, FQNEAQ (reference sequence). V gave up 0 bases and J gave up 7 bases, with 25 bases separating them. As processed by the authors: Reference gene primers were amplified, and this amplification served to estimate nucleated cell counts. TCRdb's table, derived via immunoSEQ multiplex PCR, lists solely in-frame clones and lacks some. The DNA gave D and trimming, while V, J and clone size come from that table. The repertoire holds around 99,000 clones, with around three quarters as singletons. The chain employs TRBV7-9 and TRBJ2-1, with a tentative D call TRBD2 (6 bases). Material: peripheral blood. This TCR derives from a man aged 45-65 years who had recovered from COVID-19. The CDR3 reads CASSLARAVGGDPKNEQFF. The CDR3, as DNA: TGTGCCAGCAGCTTAGCGCGGGCGGTTGGCGGGGACCCCAAAAATGAGCAGTTCTTC.